This T cell receptor (beta chain) was captured in a study of blood T cells in healthy people across ages. The CDR3 runs to 18 residues. Germline V CDR1 and CDR2: LGHNA, YNFKEQ. Losses at the gene ends were 4 bases for V and 3 bases for J; bases not matched to a gene: 10. PCR was performed a second time for roughly 7 to 11 cycles using a sample-barcoded 5' primer and a J-beta primer mix. Each cDNA molecule, via a template-switch adaptor with 12 random nucleotides, was tagged. Individual samples furnished no less than 2.5 million CDR3-containing paired-end reads apiece. One entry per CDR3 protein, called by TCRdb with MiXCR from the 5' RACE reads. The sample carries around 780,000 distinct CDR3 sequences, roughly 25% recorded once. This clonotype was seen a handful of times. The sample was also linked to a second study, of T cells of mothers and their children. As that report states: Donation was provided by three healthy Caucasian mothers along with their six children. Second-PCR primer M1S introduced sample barcodes and 2-4 random nucleotides.

Material: blood. This TCR came from a boy aged 5-17 years in good health. J is TRBJ2-4 and V is TRBV4-2; 12 nucleotides align to TRBD2. The CDR3 DNA sequence: TGTGCCAGCAGCCCGACTAGCGGGGGCCGAGAAGGCAAAAACATTCAGTACTTC. It translates to CASSPTSGGREGKNIQYF.